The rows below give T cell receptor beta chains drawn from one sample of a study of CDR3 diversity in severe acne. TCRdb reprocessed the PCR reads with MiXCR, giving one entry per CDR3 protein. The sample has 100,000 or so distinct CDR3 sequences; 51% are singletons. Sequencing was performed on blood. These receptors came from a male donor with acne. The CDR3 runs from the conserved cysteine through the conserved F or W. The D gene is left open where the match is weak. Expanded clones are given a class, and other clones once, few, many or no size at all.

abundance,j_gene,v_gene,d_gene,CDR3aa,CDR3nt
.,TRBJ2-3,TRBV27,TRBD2,CASGTSRRAQYF,TGTGCCAGCGGGACTAGCCGCCGGGCGCAGTATTTT
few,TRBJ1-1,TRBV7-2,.,CASSLAPQANTEAFF,TGTGCCAGCAGCTTAGCGCCCCAGGCAAACACTGAAGCTTTCTTT
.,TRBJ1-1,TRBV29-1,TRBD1,CSVEPGGIRTEAFF,TGCAGCGTTGAGCCAGGGGGGATTCGCACTGAAGCTTTCTTT
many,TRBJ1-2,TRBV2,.,CASFRPGSYGYTF,TGTGCCAGCTTTAGGCCGGGGAGTTATGGCTACACCTTC
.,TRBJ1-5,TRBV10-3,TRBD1,CASSEAGGSNQPQHF,TGTGCCAGCAGTGAAGCAGGGGGAAGCAATCAGCCCCAGCATTTT
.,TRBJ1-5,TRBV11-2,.,CASSPGGVNQPQHF,TGTGCCAGCAGCCCGGGAGGGGTCAATCAGCCCCAGCATTTT
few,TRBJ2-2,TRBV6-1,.,CASSEAPSTGELFF,TGTGCCAGCAGTGAAGCCCCTAGCACCGGGGAGCTGTTTTTT
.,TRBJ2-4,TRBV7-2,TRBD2,CASSLAGGGGGIQYF,TGTGCCAGCAGCTTAGCGGGGGGGGGGGGGGGCATTCAGTACTTC
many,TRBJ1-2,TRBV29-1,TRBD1,CSVGDSDYGYTF,TGCAGCGTTGGGGACAGCGACTATGGCTACACCTTC
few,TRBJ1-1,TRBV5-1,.,CASSYTTENTEAFF,TGCGCCAGCAGTTACACTACAGAGAACACTGAAGCTTTCTTT
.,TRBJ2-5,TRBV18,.,CASTLGRQETQYF,TGTGCCAGCACACTGGGCAGGCAAGAGACCCAGTACTTC
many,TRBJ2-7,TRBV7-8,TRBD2,CASSLRTSGGFESYEQYF,TGTGCCAGCAGCTTAAGGACTAGCGGGGGGTTTGAAAGCTACGAGCAGTACTTC
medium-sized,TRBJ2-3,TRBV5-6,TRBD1,CASSSTGTGLDTQYF,TGTGCCAGCAGCAGTACCGGGACAGGGTTGGATACGCAGTATTTT
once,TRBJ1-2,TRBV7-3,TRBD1,CASSQSPGTGSGYTF,TGTGCCAGCAGCCAGTCTCCCGGGACAGGGAGCGGCTACACCTTC
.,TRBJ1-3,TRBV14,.,CASSPAFSPNTIYF,TGTGCCAGCAGCCCTGCGTTTAGCCCGAACACCATATATTTT
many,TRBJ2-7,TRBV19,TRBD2,CASQSGRSYEQYF,TGTGCCTCCCAGAGCGGGAGGAGCTACGAGCAGTACTTC
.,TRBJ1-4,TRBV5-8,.,CASSSKTSGTLFF,TGTGCCAGCAGCTCCAAGACTAGCGGAACCCTGTTTTTT
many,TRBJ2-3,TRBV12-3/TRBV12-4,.,CASSYEPSTDTQYF,TGTGCCAGCAGCTACGAGCCATCCACAGATACGCAGTATTTT
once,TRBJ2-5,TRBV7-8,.,CASSLGGIAETQYF,TGTGCCAGCAGCTTAGGAGGTATTGCAGAGACCCAGTACTTC
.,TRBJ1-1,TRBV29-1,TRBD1,CSVEYPGGLAFF,TGCAGCGTTGAGTACCCAGGGGGGCTAGCTTTCTTT
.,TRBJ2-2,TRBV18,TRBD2,CASSPVAGTNTGELFF,TGTGCCAGCTCACCAGTAGCGGGAACAAACACCGGGGAGCTGTTTTTT
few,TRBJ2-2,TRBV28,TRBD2,CATRTRLGGELFF,TGTGCCACCCGGACTAGGCTCGGCGGGGAGCTGTTTTTT
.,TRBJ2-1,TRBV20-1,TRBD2,CSASTSGRAAYNEQFF,TGCAGTGCCAGTACTAGCGGGAGGGCCGCCTACAATGAGCAGTTCTTC
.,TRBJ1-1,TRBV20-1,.,CSATDGGPNTEASF,TGCAGTGCTACAGACGGGGGGCCGAACACTGAAGCTTCCTTT
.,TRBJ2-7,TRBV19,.,CASSRKGLFYEQYF,TGTGCCAGTAGTAGGAAGGGGCTATTCTACGAGCAGTACTTC
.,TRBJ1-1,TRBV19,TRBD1,CASSMGRGPAFF,TGTGCCAGTAGTATGGGTAGGGGGCCAGCTTTCTTT
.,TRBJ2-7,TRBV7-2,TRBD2,CASSPPVAGVPSEQYF,TGTGCCAGCAGCCCTCCCGTGGCGGGAGTTCCCTCCGAGCAGTACTTC
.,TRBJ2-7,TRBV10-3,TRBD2,CAINPGTSGSVPYEQYF,TGTGCCATCAACCCCGGGACTAGCGGGAGCGTCCCCTACGAGCAGTACTTC
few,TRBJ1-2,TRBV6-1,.,CASSLLARSVRTNYGYTF,TGTGCCAGCAGTCTCCTAGCGAGGTCAGTCAGGACCAATTATGGCTACACCTTC
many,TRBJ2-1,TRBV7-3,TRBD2,CASSSGTSGRNEQFF,TGTGCCAGCAGCTCCGGGACTAGCGGGAGAAATGAGCAGTTCTTC
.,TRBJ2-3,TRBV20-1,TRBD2,CSAGLAGMRDTQYF,TGCAGTGCTGGGCTAGCGGGAATGAGAGATACGCAGTATTTT
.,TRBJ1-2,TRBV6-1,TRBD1,CAGSETGGTRGYTF,TGTGCCGGCAGTGAGACAGGGGGGACTCGAGGCTACACCTTC
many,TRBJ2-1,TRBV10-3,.,CAIRGINQGSDIDEQFF,TGTGCCATCAGAGGAATCAACCAGGGTTCGGATATCGATGAGCAGTTCTTC
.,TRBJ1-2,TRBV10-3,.,CAISAGDPNYGYTF,TGTGCCATCAGTGCCGGGGACCCTAACTATGGCTACACCTTC
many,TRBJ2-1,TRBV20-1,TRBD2,CSAFVSGMIGDEQFF,TGCAGTGCTTTCGTTAGCGGGATGATAGGAGATGAGCAGTTCTTC
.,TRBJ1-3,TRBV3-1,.,CASSQNPTSGNTIYF,TGTGCCAGCAGCCAAAACCCCACCTCTGGAAACACCATATATTTT
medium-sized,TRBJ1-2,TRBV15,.,CATSVQQGLYGYTF,TGTGCCACCAGCGTTCAACAGGGCCTCTATGGCTACACCTTC
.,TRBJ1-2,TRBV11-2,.,CASGLGQTVYGYTF,TGTGCCAGCGGTTTAGGGCAGACCGTCTATGGCTACACCTTC
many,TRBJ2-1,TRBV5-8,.,CASSWTVSSYNEQFF,TGTGCCAGCAGCTGGACAGTCAGCTCCTACAATGAGCAGTTCTTC
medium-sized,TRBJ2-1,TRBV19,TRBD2,CASSIGTSGYNEQFF,TGTGCCAGTAGTATTGGGACTAGCGGGTACAATGAGCAGTTCTTC
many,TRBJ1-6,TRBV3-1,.,CASSQDPGMGSPLHF,TGTGCCAGCAGCCAAGATCCAGGCATGGGTTCACCCCTCCACTTT
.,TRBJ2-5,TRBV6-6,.,CASGLGDEGTQYF,TGTGCCAGCGGTTTGGGGGACGAAGGGACCCAGTACTTC
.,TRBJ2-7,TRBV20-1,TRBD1,CSAGGRRDREAYEQYF,TGCAGTGCAGGCGGCCGCCGGGACAGGGAAGCCTACGAGCAGTACTTC
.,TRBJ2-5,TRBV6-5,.,CASSYGAGIETQYF,TGTGCCAGCAGTTACGGGGCGGGAATCGAGACCCAGTACTTC
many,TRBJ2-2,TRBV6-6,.,CASRGADTGELFF,TGTGCCAGCAGGGGCGCAGACACCGGGGAGCTGTTTTTT
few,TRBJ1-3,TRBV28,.,CASSFQGHSGNTIYF,TGTGCCAGCAGTTTTCAGGGGCACTCTGGAAACACCATATATTTT
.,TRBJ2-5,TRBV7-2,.,CASSTGVQGRETQYF,TGTGCCAGCAGCACGGGTGTTCAGGGGCGAGAGACCCAGTACTTC